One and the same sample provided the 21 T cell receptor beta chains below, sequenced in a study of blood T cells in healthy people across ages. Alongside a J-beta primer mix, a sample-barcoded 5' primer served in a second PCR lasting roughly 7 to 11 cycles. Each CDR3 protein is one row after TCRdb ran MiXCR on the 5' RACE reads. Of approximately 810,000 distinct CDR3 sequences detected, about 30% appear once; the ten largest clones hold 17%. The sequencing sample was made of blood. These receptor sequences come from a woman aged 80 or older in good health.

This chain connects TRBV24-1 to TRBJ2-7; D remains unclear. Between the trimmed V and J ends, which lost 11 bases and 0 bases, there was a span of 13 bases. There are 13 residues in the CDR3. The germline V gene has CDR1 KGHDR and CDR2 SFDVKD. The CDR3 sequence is CASGRVGSYEQYF. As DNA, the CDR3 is TGTGCCAGCGGACGGGTCGGCTCCTACGAGCAGTACTTC.

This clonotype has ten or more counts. The CDR3 bases are TGTGCCAGCAGCTTTCGAACAGGGGACATTCAGTACTTC. It translates to CASSFRTGDIQYF. V and J are TRBV5-6 and TRBJ2-4, with 7 bases identical to TRBD1. CDR1 and CDR2 (germline): SGHDT, YYEEEE. The V segment lost 2 bases and the J segment 8 bases; nucleotides outside the gene matches: 4. The CDR3 length is 13 residues.

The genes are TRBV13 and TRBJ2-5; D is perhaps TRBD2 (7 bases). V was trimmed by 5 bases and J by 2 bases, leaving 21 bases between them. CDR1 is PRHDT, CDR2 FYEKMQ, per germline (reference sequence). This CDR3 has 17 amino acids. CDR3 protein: CASSGGGGTTLQETQYF. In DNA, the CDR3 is TGTGCCAGCAGCGGGGGGGGCGGGACAACTCTGCAAGAGACCCAGTACTTC.

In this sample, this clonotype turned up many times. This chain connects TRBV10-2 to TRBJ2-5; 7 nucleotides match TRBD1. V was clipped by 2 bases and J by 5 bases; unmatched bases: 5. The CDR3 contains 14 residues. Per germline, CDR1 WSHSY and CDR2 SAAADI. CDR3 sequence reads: CASSEVTGVETQYF. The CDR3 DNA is TGCGCCAGCAGTGAGGTCACAGGGGTCGAGACCCAGTACTTC.

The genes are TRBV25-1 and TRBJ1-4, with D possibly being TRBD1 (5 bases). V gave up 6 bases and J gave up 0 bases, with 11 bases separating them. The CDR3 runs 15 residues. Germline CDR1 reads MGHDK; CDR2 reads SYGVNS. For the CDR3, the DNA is TGTGCCAGCAGCCGGGACGGTTCAACTAATGAAAAACTGTTTTTT. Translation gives CASSRDGSTNEKLFF.

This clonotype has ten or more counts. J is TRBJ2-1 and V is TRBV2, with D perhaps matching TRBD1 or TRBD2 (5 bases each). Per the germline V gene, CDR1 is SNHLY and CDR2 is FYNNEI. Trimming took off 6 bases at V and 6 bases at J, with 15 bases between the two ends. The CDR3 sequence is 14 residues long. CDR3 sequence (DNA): TGTGCCAGCAGAGCCGGGGCCCCGAGCAATGAGCAGTTCTTC. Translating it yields CASRAGAPSNEQFF. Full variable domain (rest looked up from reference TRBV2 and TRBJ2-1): EPEVTQTPSHQVTQMGQEVILRCVPISNHLYFYWYRQILGQKVEFLVSFYNNEISEKSEIFDDQFSVERPDGSNFTLKIRSTKLEDSAMYFCASRAGAPSNEQFFGPGTRLTVL.

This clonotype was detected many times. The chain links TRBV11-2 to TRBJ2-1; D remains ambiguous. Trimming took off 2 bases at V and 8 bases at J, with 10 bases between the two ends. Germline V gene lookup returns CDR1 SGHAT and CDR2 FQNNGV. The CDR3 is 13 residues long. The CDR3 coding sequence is TGTGCCAGCAGCTTAACGCGATTCTATGAGCAGTTCTTC. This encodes CASSLTRFYEQFF.

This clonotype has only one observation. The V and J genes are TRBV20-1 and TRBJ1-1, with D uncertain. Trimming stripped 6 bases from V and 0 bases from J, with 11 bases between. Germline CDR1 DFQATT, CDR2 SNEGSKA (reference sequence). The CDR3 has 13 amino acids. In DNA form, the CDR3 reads TGCAGTGCCTCGAATGGCGTGAACACTGAAGCTTTCTTT. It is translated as CSASNGVNTEAFF.

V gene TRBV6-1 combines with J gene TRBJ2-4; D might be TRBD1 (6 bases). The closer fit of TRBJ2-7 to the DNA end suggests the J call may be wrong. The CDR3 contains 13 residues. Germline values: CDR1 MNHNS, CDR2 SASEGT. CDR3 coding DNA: TGTGCCAGCAGTAGGGGACACCGCTACGAGCAGTACTTC. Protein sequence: CASSRGHRYEQYF.

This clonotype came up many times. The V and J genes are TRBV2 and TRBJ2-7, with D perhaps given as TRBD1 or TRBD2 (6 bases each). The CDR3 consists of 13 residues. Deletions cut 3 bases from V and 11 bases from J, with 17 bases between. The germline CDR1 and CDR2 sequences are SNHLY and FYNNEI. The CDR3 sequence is CASSDRGGPPEYF. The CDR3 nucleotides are TGTGCCAGCAGTGACAGGGGAGGCCCCCCCGAGTACTTC.

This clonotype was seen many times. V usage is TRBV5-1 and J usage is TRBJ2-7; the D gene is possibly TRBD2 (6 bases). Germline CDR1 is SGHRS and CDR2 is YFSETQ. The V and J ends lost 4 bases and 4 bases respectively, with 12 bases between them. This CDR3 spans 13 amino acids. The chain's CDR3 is CASSPAGRYEQYF. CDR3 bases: TGCGCCAGCAGCCCCGCGGGACGATACGAGCAGTACTTC. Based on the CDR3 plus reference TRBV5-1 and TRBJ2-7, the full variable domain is KAGVTQTPRYLIKTRGQQVTLSCSPISGHRSVSWYQQTPGQGLQFLFEYFSETQRNKGNFPGRFSGRQFSNSRSEMNVSTLELGDSALYLCASSPAGRYEQYFGPGTRLTVT.

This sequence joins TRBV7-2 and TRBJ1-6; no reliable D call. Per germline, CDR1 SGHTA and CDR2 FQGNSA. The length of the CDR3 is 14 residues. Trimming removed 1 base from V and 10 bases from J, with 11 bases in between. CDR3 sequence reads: CASSLGVRTSPLHF. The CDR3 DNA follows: TGTGCCAGCAGCTTAGGGGTCAGAACCTCACCCCTCCACTTT. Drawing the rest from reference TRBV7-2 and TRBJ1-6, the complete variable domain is GAGVSQSPSNKVTEKGKDVELRCDPISGHTALYWYRQSLGQGLEFLIYFQGNSAPDKSGLPSDRFSAERTGGSVSTLTIQRTQQEDSAVYLCASSLGVRTSPLHFGNGTRLTVT.

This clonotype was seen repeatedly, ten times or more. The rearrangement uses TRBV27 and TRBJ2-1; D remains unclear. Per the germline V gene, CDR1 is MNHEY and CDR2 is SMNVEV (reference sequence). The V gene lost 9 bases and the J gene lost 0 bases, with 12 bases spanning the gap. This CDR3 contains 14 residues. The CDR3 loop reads CASSRPSSYNEQFF. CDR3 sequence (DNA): TGTGCCAGTTCTAGGCCGAGCTCCTACAATGAGCAGTTCTTC.

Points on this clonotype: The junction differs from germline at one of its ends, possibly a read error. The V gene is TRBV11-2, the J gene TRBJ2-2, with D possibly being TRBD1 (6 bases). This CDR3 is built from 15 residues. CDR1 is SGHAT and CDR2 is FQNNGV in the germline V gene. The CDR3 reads CASSRDKSNTGERFF. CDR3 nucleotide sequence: TGTGCCAGCAGCCGGGACAAATCGAACACCGGGGAGCGGTTTTTT.

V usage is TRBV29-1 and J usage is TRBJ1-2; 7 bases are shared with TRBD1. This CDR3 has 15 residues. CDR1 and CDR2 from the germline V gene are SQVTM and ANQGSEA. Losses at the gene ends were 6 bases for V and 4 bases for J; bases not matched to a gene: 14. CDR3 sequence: CSVLKDRDYGYGYTF. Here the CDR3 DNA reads TGCAGCGTCCTAAAAGACAGGGATTACGGCTATGGCTACACCTTC.

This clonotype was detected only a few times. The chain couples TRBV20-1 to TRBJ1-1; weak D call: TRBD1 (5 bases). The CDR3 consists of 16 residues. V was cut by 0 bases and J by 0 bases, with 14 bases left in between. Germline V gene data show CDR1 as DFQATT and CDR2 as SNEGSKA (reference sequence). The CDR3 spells CSARDGGGAMNTEAFF. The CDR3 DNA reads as TGCAGTGCTAGAGATGGCGGCGGGGCCATGAACACTGAAGCTTTCTTT.

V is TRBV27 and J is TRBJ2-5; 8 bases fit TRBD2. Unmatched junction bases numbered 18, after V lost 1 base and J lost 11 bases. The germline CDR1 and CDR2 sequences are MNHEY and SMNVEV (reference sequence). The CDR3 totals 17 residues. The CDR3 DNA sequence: TGTGCCAGCAGTTTATGGTCGGTAGCGGGGAGAGATAATGAGCAGTACTTC. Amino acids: CASSLWSVAGRDNEQYF.

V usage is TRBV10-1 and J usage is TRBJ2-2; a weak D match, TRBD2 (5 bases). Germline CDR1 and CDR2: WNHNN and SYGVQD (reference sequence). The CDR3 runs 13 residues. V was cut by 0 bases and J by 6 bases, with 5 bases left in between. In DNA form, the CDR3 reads TGCGCCAGCAGTGAGTCACTAGCCGGGGAGCTGTTTTTT. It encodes CASSESLAGELFF.

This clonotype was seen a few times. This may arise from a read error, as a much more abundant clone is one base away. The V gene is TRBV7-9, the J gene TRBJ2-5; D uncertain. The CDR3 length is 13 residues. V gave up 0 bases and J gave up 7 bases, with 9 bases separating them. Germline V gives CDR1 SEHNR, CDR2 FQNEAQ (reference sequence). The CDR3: CASSLASEATQYF. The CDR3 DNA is TGTGCCAGCAGCTTAGCAAGCGAAGCGACCCAGTACTTC.

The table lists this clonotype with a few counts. The CDR3 DNA reads as TGCAGTGCTAGTTTGCAGAACACCGGGGAGCTGTTTTTT. The encoded protein is CSASLQNTGELFF. V usage is TRBV20-1 and J usage is TRBJ2-2; unclear D gene. The CDR3 length is 13 residues. CDR1 is DFQATT and CDR2 is SNEGSKA in the germline V gene (reference sequence). Trimming removed 3 bases from V and 1 base from J, with 6 bases in between.

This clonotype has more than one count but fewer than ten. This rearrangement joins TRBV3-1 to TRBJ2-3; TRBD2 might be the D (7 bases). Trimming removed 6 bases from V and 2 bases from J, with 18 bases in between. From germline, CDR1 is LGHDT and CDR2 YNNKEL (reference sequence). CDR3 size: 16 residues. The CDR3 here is CASSQAPGGLTDTQYF. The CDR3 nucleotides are TGTGCCAGCAGTCAGGCGCCGGGGGGCCTCACAGATACGCAGTATTTT.